This passage covers 14 T cell receptor beta chains from one sample sequenced in a study of T cells in Graves' hyperthyroidism and ophthalmopathy. RNA transcripts yielded amplified TCR beta CDR3 regions. Researchers ran a first-round RT-PCR on the TCR CDR3 using the HTBI primer set. Each CDR3 protein is one row after TCRdb ran MiXCR on the multiplex PCR reads. The sample consists of 530,000 or so distinct CDR3 sequences, around 22% of them appearing once. Input material: blood. The receptors here all came from a woman aged 25 to 39 with Graves' ophthalmopathy.

Concerning this clonotype itself: A much larger clone is a single base away; this may be a read error. This chain connects TRBV19 to TRBJ2-5; the D gene is possibly TRBD2 (11 bases). Germline V gene sequence: CDR1 LNHDA, CDR2 SQIVND (reference sequence). The CDR3 covers 15 residues. Trimming took 5 bases from V and 7 from J, leaving 20 bases between them. The CDR3 DNA follows: TGTGCCAGTAGTGCGACTAGCGGGACAGGGGCGACCCAGTACTTC. It translates to CASSATSGTGATQYF. The full variable domain, its missing parts supplied by reference TRBV19 and TRBJ2-5, is DGGITQSPKYLFRKEGQNVTLSCEQNLNHDAMYWYRQDPGQGLRLIYYSQIVNDFQKGDIAEGYSVSREKKESFPLTVTSAQKNPTAFYLCASSATSGTGATQYFGPGTRLLVL.

This clonotype appeared a few times. This sequence joins TRBV3-1 and TRBJ2-5; 7 nucleotides align to TRBD2. The CDR3 sequence is 15 residues long. J lost 2 bases, V lost 8 bases, and 11 bases had no gene match. Germline loops: CDR1 LGHDT, CDR2 YNNKEL (reference sequence). CDR3 residues: CASRKGGREQETQYF. The CDR3 DNA is TGTGCCAGCCGCAAGGGAGGGCGAGAGCAAGAGACCCAGTACTTC.

This clonotype occurred a few times. The genes are TRBV27 and TRBJ1-1; D is ambiguous. Trimming removed 5 bases at V and 3 bases at J, with 13 bases between. The CDR3 contains 14 residues. Germline-derived CDR1 and CDR2 are MNHEY and SMNVEV (reference sequence). The CDR3 DNA follows: TGTGCCAGCAGTCCCCGGGAGGTGGACACTGAAGCTTTCTTT. It encodes CASSPREVDTEAFF.

The chain carries TRBV11-2 and TRBJ2-5, with 7 bases fitting TRBD1. CDR3 size: 13 residues. From germline, CDR1 is SGHAT and CDR2 FQNNGV. With V trimmed by 5 bases and J by 4 bases, 4 bases remained unmatched. The CDR3: CASSIQGPETQYF. In DNA, the CDR3 is TGTGCCAGCAGCATACAGGGGCCAGAGACCCAGTACTTC.

This clonotype has ten or more counts. The chain is built from TRBV10-2 and TRBJ2-7, with D tentatively TRBD1 or TRBD2 (5 bases each). This CDR3 comprises 15 residues. Germline V gene lookup returns CDR1 WSHSY and CDR2 SAAADI. Trimming cost V 3 bases and J 2 bases, with 14 bases left between them. CDR3 loop: CASSDRGRIAYEQYF. CDR3 DNA: TGCGCCAGCAGTGATCGGGGCCGAATCGCCTACGAGCAGTACTTC.

This chain connects TRBV28 to TRBJ2-5; no definite D call. V lost 10 bases, J lost 1 base, and 4 bases lay in between. This CDR3 comprises 10 residues. From germline, CDR1 is MDHEN and CDR2 SYDVKM. This chain's CDR3 is CATSQETQYF. CDR3 in DNA: TGTGCCACCTCCCAAGAGACCCAGTACTTC.

This clonotype has ten or more counts. The chain combines TRBV11-3 with TRBJ2-7; D not resolved. The CDR3 totals 13 residues. Trimming took 0 bases from V and 6 from J, leaving 9 bases between them. CDR1 and CDR2 (germline): SGHNT, YENEEA. The CDR3 DNA is TGTGCCAGCAGCTTAGATCCGACACTCGAGCAGTACTTC. The encoded protein is CASSLDPTLEQYF.

This clonotype was picked up one time. This chain links TRBV12-3 or TRBV12-4 with TRBJ1-1, with TRBD1 matching over 8 bases. The V segment lost 6 bases and the J segment 11 bases; nucleotides outside the gene matches: 8. This CDR3 is built from 12 residues. CDR3 residues: CASRQGVRAAFF. CDR3 nucleotides: TGTGCCAGCAGACAGGGGGTTAGAGCGGCTTTCTTT.

This clonotype was detected many times. The gene calls are TRBV20-1 and TRBJ1-2; possible D gene TRBD1, 6 bases. V was trimmed by 3 bases and J by 8 bases, leaving 16 bases between them. This CDR3 comprises 13 residues. The germline V gene has CDR1 DFQATT and CDR2 SNEGSKA (reference sequence). This CDR3 reads CSASTEGEYGYTF. The CDR3 nucleotides read TGCAGTGCTAGTACGGAGGGGGAATACGGCTACACCTTC.

This clonotype was picked up many times. The rearrangement joins TRBV15 to TRBJ1-1, with no clear D. Trimming removed 7 bases at V and 0 bases at J, with 12 bases between. Germline V gene sequence: CDR1 LNHNV, CDR2 YYDKDF (reference sequence). The CDR3 consists of 14 residues. In DNA, the CDR3 is TGTGCCACCATCTCAGACGGACTGAACACTGAAGCTTTCTTT. This codes for CATISDGLNTEAFF. Full variable domain (remainder filled in from reference TRBV15 and TRBJ1-1): DAMVIQNPRYQVTQFGKPVTLSCSQTLNHNVMYWYQQKSSQAPKLLFHYYDKDFNNEADTPDNFQSRRPNTSFCFLDIRSPGLGDTAMYLCATISDGLNTEAFFGQGTRLTVV.

The V gene is TRBV4-1, the J gene TRBJ2-5; TRBD1 agrees at 7 bases. Germline CDR1 and CDR2: MGHRA and YSYEKL. V was clipped by 1 base and J by 5 bases; unmatched bases: 13. CDR3 size: 17 residues. The CDR3 loop reads CASSQGSYTGAGETQYF. For the CDR3, the DNA is TGCGCCAGCAGCCAAGGCTCCTATACAGGGGCAGGGGAGACCCAGTACTTC.

This clonotype was detected ten times or more. The gene calls are TRBV5-1 and TRBJ2-6; possibly TRBD2 for D (5 bases). This CDR3 comprises 14 residues. CDR1 and CDR2 (germline): SGHRS, YFSETQ. The ends were cut back, 6 bases at V and 0 bases at J, with 7 bases in the middle. Here the CDR3 DNA reads TGCGCCAGCAAGGAGGTCTCTGGGGCCAACGTCCTGACTTTC. Translating gives CASKEVSGANVLTF. Full variable domain (remainder filled in from reference TRBV5-1 and TRBJ2-6): KAGVTQTPRYLIKTRGQQVTLSCSPISGHRSVSWYQQTPGQGLQFLFEYFSETQRNKGNFPGRFSGRQFSNSRSEMNVSTLELGDSALYLCASKEVSGANVLTFGAGSRLTVL.

This clonotype was counted between two and nine times. The CDR3: CASSYQGRAREAFF. The DNA for the CDR3 is TGCGCCAGCAGCTATCAGGGGCGCGCGCGTGAAGCTTTCTTT. This chain links TRBV4-1 with TRBJ1-1, with a possible D match to TRBD1 (6 bases). Germline V CDR1 and CDR2: MGHRA, YSYEKL. The CDR3 is 14 amino acids. V was trimmed by 5 bases and J by 7 bases, leaving 17 bases between them.

This clonotype was seen ten or more times. This sequence joins TRBV4-1 and TRBJ2-7; D may be TRBD1 or TRBD2 (5 bases each). The CDR3 runs to 12 residues. Germline V gives CDR1 MGHRA, CDR2 YSYEKL. V lost 8 bases and J 3 bases, leaving 11 bases between the germline ends. This chain's CDR3 is CASPGRHYEQYF. CDR3 in DNA: TGCGCCAGCCCGGGACGCCACTACGAGCAGTACTTC.